These 17 T cell receptor beta chains originate from one sample sequenced in a study of T cell changes during pregnancy in multiple sclerosis. Only in-frame clones appear in the TCRdb table, and some are missing; sequencing was by immunoSEQ multiplex PCR. The table shows roughly 100,000 clones, with 85% to 95% occurring only once. Sequencing was performed on peripheral blood, taken after pregnancy. Receptors originate from a female donor with multiple sclerosis, enrolled in a pregnancy study.

The chain joins TRBV5-1 to TRBJ2-3, with 11 positions matching TRBD2. Germline CDR1 reads SGHRS; CDR2 reads YFSETQ. J gave up 4 bases and V 0 bases, and 7 bases lay outside the gene matches. The CDR3 has 17 amino acids. The CDR3 spells CASSLGTSGSLADTQYF. The DNA for the CDR3 is TGCGCCAGCAGCTTGGGGACTAGCGGGTCACTTGCAGATACGCAGTATTTT.

V usage is TRBV27 and J usage is TRBJ2-7; perhaps TRBD1 as D (5 bases). This CDR3 has 15 residues. From germline, CDR1 is MNHEY and CDR2 SMNVEV (reference sequence). Deletions cut 6 bases from V and 3 bases from J, with 18 bases between. The CDR3 DNA is TGTGCCAGCAGCTCCCGTCCAGGACAAATCTACGAGCAGTACTTC. Amino acid sequence: CASSSRPGQIYEQYF.

The chain carries TRBV12-5 and TRBJ1-1; 8 nucleotides line up with TRBD1. The germline gives CDR1 LGHNT, CDR2 FRNRAP. Trimming removed 4 bases from V and 3 bases from J; junction bases left unmatched: 1. This CDR3 region has 13 residues. CDR3 region: CASGYRGDTEAFF. The CDR3, as DNA: TGTGCTAGTGGTTACAGGGGGGACACTGAAGCTTTCTTT.

J is TRBJ1-2 and V is TRBV6-1; 7 bases fit TRBD1. Per germline, CDR1 MNHNS and CDR2 SASEGT. V shed 8 bases, J shed 2 bases, and the junction held 8 bases outside the gene matches. This CDR3 is 14 amino acids long. The CDR3 sequence: CASRRGADNYGYTF. In DNA form, the CDR3 reads TGTGCCAGCCGCAGGGGGGCAGACAACTATGGCTACACCTTC.

The rearrangement uses TRBV5-1 and TRBJ1-6; tentative D call: TRBD1 (6 bases). From germline, CDR1 is SGHRS and CDR2 YFSETQ. CDR3 size: 19 residues. V lost 4 bases and J 6 bases, leaving 26 bases between the germline ends. This CDR3 reads CASSLRGEGQAFGNSPLHF. The CDR3 DNA sequence: TGCGCCAGCAGCCTACGAGGAGAGGGACAAGCATTCGGTAATTCACCCCTCCACTTT.

This chain links TRBV13 with TRBJ2-7, with 7 bases that match TRBD2. Germline V gene sequence: CDR1 PRHDT, CDR2 FYEKMQ (reference sequence). V gave up 5 bases and J gave up 1 base; unmatched junction bases: 8. This CDR3 has 15 residues. Here the CDR3 reads CASSGPSGGSYEQYF. The CDR3 DNA is TGTGCCAGCAGCGGTCCTAGCGGCGGGTCCTACGAGCAGTACTTC.

The chain links TRBV9 to TRBJ1-1, with D possibly being TRBD1 (5 bases). The CDR3 is made up of 14 amino acids. The germline V and J ends were trimmed by 3 bases and 1 base, with 10 bases remaining between them. CDR1 is SGDLS and CDR2 is YYNGEE in the germline V gene. CDR3 nucleotides: TGTGCCAGCAGCGCGCACCAGGGGAACACTGAAGCTTTCTTT. This gives the protein CASSAHQGNTEAFF.

The rearrangement uses TRBV19 and TRBJ2-7; 9 bases match TRBD1. Germline-derived CDR1 and CDR2 are LNHDA and SQIVND (reference sequence). This CDR3 region has 14 residues. V was clipped by 5 bases and J by 2 bases; unmatched bases: 4. The CDR3 DNA reads as TGTGCCAGTAGTCCGGGACAGGGAACCTACGAGCAGTACTTC. It codes for CASSPGQGTYEQYF.

This chain joins TRBV30 and TRBJ1-4; D is perhaps TRBD1 (5 bases). CDR1 and CDR2 (germline): GTSNPN, SVGIG (reference sequence). The CDR3 runs 13 residues. The ends were cut back, 2 bases at V and 8 bases at J, with 12 bases in the middle. In nucleotides, the CDR3 is TGTGCCTGGAGTTCGGGGGGTTGGGAAAAACTGTTTTTT. Its translation is CAWSSGGWEKLFF. Full variable domain (remainder filled in from reference TRBV30 and TRBJ1-4): SQTIHQWPATLVQPVGSPLSLECTVEGTSNPNLYWYRQAAGRGLQLLFYSVGIGQISSEVPQNLSASRPQDRQFILSSKKLLLSDSGFYLCAWSSGGWEKLFFGSGTQLSVL.

In its sample, this clone was seen once. The CDR3 here is CASSLEGGLANNEQFF. DNA of the CDR3: TGTGCCAGCAGCTTAGAAGGTGGCCTAGCGAACAATGAGCAGTTCTTC. This chain uses TRBV11-3 with TRBJ2-1, with a weak D call TRBD2 (6 bases). Per the germline V gene, CDR1 is SGHNT and CDR2 is YENEEA. This CDR3 has 16 residues. V shed 0 bases and J shed 5 bases, with 14 bases lying between them. Filled out from reference TRBV11-3 and TRBJ2-1, the complete variable domain reads EAGVVQSPRYKIIEKKQPVAFWCNPISGHNTLYWYLQNLGQGPELLIRYENEEAVDDSQLPKDRFSAERLKGVDSTLKIQPAELGDSAVYLCASSLEGGLANNEQFFGPGTRLTVL.

The chain links TRBV9 to TRBJ1-1; D unresolved. CDR1 is SGDLS, CDR2 YYNGEE, per germline. The V and J ends lost 0 bases and 6 bases respectively, with 9 bases between them. This CDR3 has 13 amino acids. The CDR3 DNA is TGTGCCAGCAGCGTAGTTGGCAGGCCTGAAGCTTTCTTT. This translates into CASSVVGRPEAFF.

The chain recombines TRBV6-5 with TRBJ2-1; TRBD2 matches 8 bases. Per the germline V gene, CDR1 is MNHEY and CDR2 is SVGAGI. There are 14 residues in the CDR3. The junction had 3 bases not matched to a gene; V was cut back by 6 bases and J by 2 bases. CDR3 in DNA: TGTGCCAGCAGCCGGGGGGGACCCTACAATGAGCAGTTCTTC. It encodes CASSRGGPYNEQFF.

V and J are TRBV7-2 and TRBJ2-2, with D unclear. Trimming took off 7 bases at V and 1 base at J, with 4 bases between the two ends. This CDR3 has 12 amino acids. The germline gives CDR1 SGHTA, CDR2 FQGNSA. This CDR3 reads CASNWNTGELFF. CDR3 coding DNA: TGTGCCAGCAACTGGAACACCGGGGAGCTGTTTTTT.

V usage is TRBV19 and J usage is TRBJ2-3, with 13 bases aligning to TRBD2. The germline V gene has CDR1 LNHDA and CDR2 SQIVND (reference sequence). V lost 3 bases to trimming and J lost 2 bases; unmatched junction nucleotides: 14. CDR3 length: 20 residues. The CDR3 protein is CASSMTPTSGRAMVTDTQYF. In DNA form, the CDR3 reads TGTGCCAGTAGTATGACCCCCACTAGCGGGAGGGCCATGGTCACAGATACGCAGTATTTT.

J is TRBJ1-4 and V is TRBV5-1; perhaps TRBD1 as D (5 bases). The CDR3 loop spans 15 amino acids. Between the trimmed V and J ends, which lost 4 bases and 6 bases, there was a span of 16 bases. In germline, CDR1 is SGHRS, CDR2 YFSETQ. The CDR3: CASSRAARADEKLFF. The CDR3 nucleotides read TGCGCCAGCAGCCGGGCGGCCAGGGCGGATGAAAAACTGTTTTTT.

The gene calls are TRBV7-3 and TRBJ2-1, with TRBD2 as a possible D gene (6 bases). Germline assignment: CDR1 SGHTA and CDR2 FQGTGA. This CDR3 comprises 18 residues. Trimming stripped 5 bases from V and 4 bases from J, with 24 bases between. The CDR3 DNA follows: TGTGCCAGCAGCCGCCACTCCCGGGTTCGCGGGGTTTACAATGAGCAGTTCTTC. Protein product: CASSRHSRVRGVYNEQFF.

The CDR3 reads CASSLQDRQYF. The CDR3, as DNA: TGCGCCAGCAGCTTGCAAGACAGGCAGTACTTC. J is TRBJ2-7 and V is TRBV5-1, with D perhaps TRBD1 (5 bases). This CDR3 contains 11 residues. Germline V lookup: CDR1 SGHRS, CDR2 YFSETQ. The ends were cut back, 1 base at V and 9 bases at J, with 8 bases in the middle.